This TCR beta chain was found in a study of patients and donors after allogeneic stem cell transplantation. V shed 4 bases and J 5 bases; nucleotides not matched to a gene: 5. In germline, CDR1 is SNHLY, CDR2 FYNNEI. The CDR3 spans 14 residues. This clonotype was detected a few times. From the RT-PCR reads, TCRdb called clonotypes with MiXCR, one entry per CDR3 protein. The sample shows approximately 430,000 distinct CDR3 sequences, around 16% of them seen only once. The sample taken for sequencing was blood, either unsorted or a sorted T cell fraction (not recorded which). The receptor comes from a human donor who was either an allogeneic HSCT recipient or a stem cell or donor lymphocyte infusion donor (not recorded which). It is not recorded whose cells these are; they may come from a transplant donor. V gene TRBV2 combines with J gene TRBJ1-1, with TRBD1 identical over 9 bases. CDR3 nucleotides: TGTGCCAGCAGTGTGGGACAGGGATATACTGAAGCTTTCTTT. Translated: CASSVGQGYTEAFF.